This T cell receptor beta chain was found in a study of T cells after yellow fever vaccination. Looking at the study overall: Some fractions had low cell numbers, and these were prepared with SMART-Seq v4 Ultra Low Input. General study results and limits: Sorted repertoires could include abundant contaminating clonotypes from bulk cells. The booster saw the reappearance of most primary-vaccination clones (more than 95% CD4, about 88% CD8).

The CDR3 is made up of 11 amino acids. This clonotype was observed many times. Its cognate antigen is unknown. Synthesis of TCR cDNA relied on 5'RACE template switching, which attached a universal primer site and UMIs. TCRdb independently ran MiXCR on the 5' RACE reads; one entry per CDR3 protein. Seen here are 100,000 to 150,000 distinct CDR3 sequences, more than 6.5% observed once, and the top ten hold around 2.6%. The sequence came from a man aged 18 to 29 who received the YFV17D yellow fever vaccine. Sequencing was performed on CD4+ T cells sorted from PBMCs, taken 10 days after the first yellow fever vaccination. The chain uses TRBV21-1 and TRBJ1-2. TRBV21-1 is reported as a pseudogene. The CDR3 DNA follows: TGTGCCAGCAGCGAGGCCGATGGCTACACCTTC. This sequence encodes CASSEADGYTF.